This T cell receptor (beta chain) comes out of a study of T cell responses to AZD1222 COVID-19 vaccine (dated by TCRdb to about 2021). In terms of the full investigation: Because spike-specific TCR depth and breadth did not differ between the two schedules, AZD1222 recipients who got a second dose at roughly 4 weeks were pooled with those who got a second dose at roughly 12 weeks. Trial participants were enrolled into age subgroups of 18-55, 56-69 and 70-plus years, which contained around 150, 28 and 57 TCR-sequenced participants, respectively. TCR sequencing covered over 230 trial participants: 207 given two doses of AZD1222 and around 25 given two doses of MenACWY control vaccine. Beyond this particular receptor, the publication reports: The vaccine-associated CD4 TCRs covered the entire spike protein, and the dominant responses fell in regions 160-218 and 743-854. Participants were mostly white British, with more females than males. The authors suggested clonal diversity may have been underestimated. The 56-69-year group was small, and its depth increase did not reach significance, likely because of low power. Conclusions about previously exposed vaccinees were limited because only five to seven AZD1222 recipients were SARS-CoV-2 seropositive at baseline. Epitopes outside the regions mutated in the B.1.351 and B.1.1.7 variants were reportedly recognized by nearly half of the unique spike-specific TCRs. Spike-specific TCR breadth and depth rose significantly after two AZD1222 doses compared with day 0 and with MenACWY recipients. Because no day 14 peak-response samples were available, repertoires were characterized only after the peak T cell response.

The intended sense of this specimen's time point label: baseline before first vaccination. Vaccinee samples were obtained from the UK trials COV001 and COV002, which included a single-blind randomized controlled phase 2/3 trial of AZD1222 (ChAdOx1 nCoV-19) in healthy adults. For TCRbeta chain sequencing, PBMC samples from trial participants were taken at day 0 and at day 28 after the second dose. The CDR3 regions of human TCRbeta chains were analyzed by immunosequencing. The published analysis was carried out like this. TCRs in the repertoires were matched against a reference library of SARS-CoV-2-specific TCRs that had been generated with the MIRA antigen-specificity platform. Breadth was defined as the fraction of unique TCRs that were SARS-CoV-2-associated. Depth was defined as the fraction of total T cells that were SARS-CoV-2-associated. Using the MIRA data, each spike-specific TCR was assigned both to the spike region to which the TCR was reactive and to a CD4 or CD8 class. Log10-transformed breadth and depth values were compared by one-way ANOVA with Sidak's multiple comparisons tests. TCRdb holds this immuneACCESS table with in-frame rearrangements only. Some clones are missing; in checked studies, unresolved V genes explain under half, and the rest has no known cause. V and J calls and clone size are copied from that table; D and trimming were computed from the DNA. The sample data list about 110,000 clones, and roughly 90% of these were observed just once. In total, the top ten clones hold about 6.6% of the sample.

Note on this clone: Which antigen it targets is not known. No base qualities exist here, and no much larger clone lies one base off it.

Trimming takes 0 bases from V and 5 bases from J, and the germline ends sit 15 bases apart. CDR1 SGHRS and CDR2 YFSETQ were looked up in the germline V gene. Spanning cysteine to phenylalanine, the CDR3 consists of 15 amino acids. Only the CDR3 part of the read is kept: 45 bases, read in frame from the first base. This clonotype was sampled from an adult in good health. The rearrangement joined TRBV5-1 to TRBJ2-7; the D gene is possibly TRBD2, with 5 bases matching. The starting material was peripheral blood, obtained on day 0 of AZD1222 vaccination. At the DNA level, the sequence is TGCGCCAGCAGCTTGGCCTCCCCGGGATGGGACGAGCAGTACTTC. The resulting protein is CASSLASPGWDEQYF.